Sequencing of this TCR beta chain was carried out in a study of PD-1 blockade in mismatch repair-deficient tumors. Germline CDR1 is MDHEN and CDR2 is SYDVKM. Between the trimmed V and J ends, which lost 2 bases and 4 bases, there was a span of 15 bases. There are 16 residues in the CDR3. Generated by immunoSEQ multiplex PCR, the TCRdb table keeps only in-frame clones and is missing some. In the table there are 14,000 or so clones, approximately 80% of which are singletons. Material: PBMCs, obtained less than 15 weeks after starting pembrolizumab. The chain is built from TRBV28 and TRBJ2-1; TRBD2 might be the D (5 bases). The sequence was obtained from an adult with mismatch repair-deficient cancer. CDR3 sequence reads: CASSLLGEAVYNEQFF. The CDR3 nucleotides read TGTGCCAGCAGTTTACTCGGGGAAGCGGTTTACAATGAGCAGTTCTTC.